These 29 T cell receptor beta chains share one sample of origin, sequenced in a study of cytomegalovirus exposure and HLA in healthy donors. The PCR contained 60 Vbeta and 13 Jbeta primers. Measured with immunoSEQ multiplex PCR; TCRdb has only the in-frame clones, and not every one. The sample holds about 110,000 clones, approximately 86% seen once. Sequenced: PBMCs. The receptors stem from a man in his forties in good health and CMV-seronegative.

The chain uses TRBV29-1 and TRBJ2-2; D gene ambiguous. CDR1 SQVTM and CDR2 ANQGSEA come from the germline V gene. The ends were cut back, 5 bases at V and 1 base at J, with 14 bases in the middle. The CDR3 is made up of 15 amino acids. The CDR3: CSVPRPPGNTGELFF. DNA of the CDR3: TGCAGCGTTCCACGCCCTCCCGGGAACACCGGGGAGCTGTTTTTT.

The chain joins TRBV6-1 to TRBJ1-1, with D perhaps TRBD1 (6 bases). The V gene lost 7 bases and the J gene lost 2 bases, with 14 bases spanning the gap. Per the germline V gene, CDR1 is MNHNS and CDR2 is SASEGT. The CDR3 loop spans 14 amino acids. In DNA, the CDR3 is TGTGCCAGCACCCCCTGGGGGCCTAACACTGAAGCTTTCTTT. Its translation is CASTPWGPNTEAFF.

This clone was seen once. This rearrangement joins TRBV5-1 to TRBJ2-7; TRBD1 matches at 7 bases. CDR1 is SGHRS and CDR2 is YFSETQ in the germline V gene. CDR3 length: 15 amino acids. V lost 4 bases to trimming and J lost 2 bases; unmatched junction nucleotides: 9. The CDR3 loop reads CASSKGTADPYEQYF. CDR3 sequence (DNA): TGCGCCAGCAGCAAAGGGACAGCTGATCCCTACGAGCAGTACTTC. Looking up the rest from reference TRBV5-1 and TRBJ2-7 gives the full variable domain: KAGVTQTPRYLIKTRGQQVTLSCSPISGHRSVSWYQQTPGQGLQFLFEYFSETQRNKGNFPGRFSGRQFSNSRSEMNVSTLELGDSALYLCASSKGTADPYEQYFGPGTRLTVT.

The CDR3 nucleotides are TGTGCCAGCAGTTACTTGGGGGCCCCCGGGGAGCTGTTTTTT. This sequence encodes CASSYLGAPGELFF. The chain carries TRBV6-5 and TRBJ2-2; TRBD1 might be the D (6 bases). Germline V gene lookup returns CDR1 MNHEY and CDR2 SVGAGI. The CDR3 spans 14 residues. Deletions cut 1 base from V and 6 bases from J, with 9 bases between.

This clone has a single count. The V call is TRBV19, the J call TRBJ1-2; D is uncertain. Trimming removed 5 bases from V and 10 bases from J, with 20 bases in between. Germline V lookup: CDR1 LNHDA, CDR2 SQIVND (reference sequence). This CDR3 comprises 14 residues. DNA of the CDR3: TGTGCCAGTAGTGTTCCGGGTCTTCGATTCGACTACACCTTC. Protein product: CASSVPGLRFDYTF.

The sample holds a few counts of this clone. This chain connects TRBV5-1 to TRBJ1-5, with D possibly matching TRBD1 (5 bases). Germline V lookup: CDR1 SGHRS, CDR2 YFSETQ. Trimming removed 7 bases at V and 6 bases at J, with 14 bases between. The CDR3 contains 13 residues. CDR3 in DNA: TGCGCCAGCGCCCTAGGGGCCGGTCAGCCCCAGCATTTT. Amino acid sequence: CASALGAGQPQHF.

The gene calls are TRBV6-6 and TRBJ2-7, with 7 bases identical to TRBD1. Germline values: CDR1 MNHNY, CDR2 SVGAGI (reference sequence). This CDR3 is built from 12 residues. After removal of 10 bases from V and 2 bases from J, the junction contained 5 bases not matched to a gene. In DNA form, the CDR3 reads TGTGCCACCATAGGACAGGCCTACGAGCAGTACTTC. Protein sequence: CATIGQAYEQYF.

The CDR3 sequence is CATADSVGYNEQFF. In DNA, the CDR3 is TGTGCCACCGCCGACAGTGTGGGCTACAATGAGCAGTTCTTC. This chain uses TRBV10-3 with TRBJ2-1; D may be TRBD1 (5 bases). CDR1 and CDR2 from the germline V gene are ENHRY and SYGVKD. V lost 10 bases to trimming and J lost 3 bases, with 16 bases between them. The CDR3 spans 14 residues.

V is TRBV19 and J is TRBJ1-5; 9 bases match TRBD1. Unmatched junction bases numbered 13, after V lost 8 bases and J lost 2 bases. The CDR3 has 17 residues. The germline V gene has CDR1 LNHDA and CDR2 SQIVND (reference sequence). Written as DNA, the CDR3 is TGTGCCAGTGGGGGACAGGGCAGGGGGCGCGGCAATCAGCCCCAGCATTTT. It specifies CASGGQGRGRGNQPQHF.

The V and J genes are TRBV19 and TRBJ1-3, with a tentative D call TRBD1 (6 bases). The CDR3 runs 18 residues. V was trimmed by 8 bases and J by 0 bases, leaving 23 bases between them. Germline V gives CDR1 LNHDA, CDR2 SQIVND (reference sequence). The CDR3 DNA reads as TGTGCCAGTTTCAATCACAGGGAAAGGAAGGCCTCTGGAAACACCATATATTTT. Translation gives CASFNHRERKASGNTIYF. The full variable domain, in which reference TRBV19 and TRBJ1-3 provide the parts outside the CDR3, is DGGITQSPKYLFRKEGQNVTLSCEQNLNHDAMYWYRQDPGQGLRLIYYSQIVNDFQKGDIAEGYSVSREKKESFPLTVTSAQKNPTAFYLCASFNHRERKASGNTIYFGEGSWLTVV.

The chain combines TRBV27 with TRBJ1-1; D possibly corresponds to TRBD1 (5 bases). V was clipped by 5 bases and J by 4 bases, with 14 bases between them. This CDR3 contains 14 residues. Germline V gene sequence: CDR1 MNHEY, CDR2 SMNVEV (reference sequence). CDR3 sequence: CASSTRARITEAFF. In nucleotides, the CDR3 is TGTGCCAGCAGTACCAGGGCACGAATCACTGAAGCTTTCTTT.

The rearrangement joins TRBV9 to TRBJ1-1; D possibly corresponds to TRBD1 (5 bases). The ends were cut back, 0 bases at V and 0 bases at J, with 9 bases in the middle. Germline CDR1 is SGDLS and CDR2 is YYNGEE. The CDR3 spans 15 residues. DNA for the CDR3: TGTGCCAGCAGCGTAGGCGGACACTTGAACACTGAAGCTTTCTTT. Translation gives CASSVGGHLNTEAFF.

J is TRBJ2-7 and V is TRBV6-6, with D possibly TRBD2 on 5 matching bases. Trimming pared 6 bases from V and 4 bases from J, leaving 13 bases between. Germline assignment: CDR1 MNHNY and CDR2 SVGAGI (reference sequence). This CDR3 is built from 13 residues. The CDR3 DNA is TGTGCCAGCAGCCGGACTGAAAATTACGAGCAGTACTTC. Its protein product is CASSRTENYEQYF.

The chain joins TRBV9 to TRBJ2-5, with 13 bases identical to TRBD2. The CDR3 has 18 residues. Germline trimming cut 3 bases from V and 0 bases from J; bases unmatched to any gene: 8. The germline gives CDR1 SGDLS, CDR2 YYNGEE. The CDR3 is CASSARTSGGQYQETQYF. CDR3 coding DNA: TGTGCCAGCAGCGCGCGGACTAGCGGGGGCCAGTACCAAGAGACCCAGTACTTC.

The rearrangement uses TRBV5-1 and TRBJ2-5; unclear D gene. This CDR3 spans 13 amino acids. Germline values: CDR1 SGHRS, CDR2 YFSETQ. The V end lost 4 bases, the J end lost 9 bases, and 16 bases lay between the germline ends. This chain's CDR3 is CASSNDNLVAQYF. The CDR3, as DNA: TGCGCCAGCAGCAATGACAACCTTGTGGCCCAGTACTTC.

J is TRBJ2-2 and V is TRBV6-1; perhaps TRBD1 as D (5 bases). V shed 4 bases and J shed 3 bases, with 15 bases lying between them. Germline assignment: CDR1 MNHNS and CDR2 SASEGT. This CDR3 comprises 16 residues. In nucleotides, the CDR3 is TGTGCCAGCAGTGGAGACAGTCTGGGTGACACCGGGGAGCTGTTTTTT. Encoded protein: CASSGDSLGDTGELFF.

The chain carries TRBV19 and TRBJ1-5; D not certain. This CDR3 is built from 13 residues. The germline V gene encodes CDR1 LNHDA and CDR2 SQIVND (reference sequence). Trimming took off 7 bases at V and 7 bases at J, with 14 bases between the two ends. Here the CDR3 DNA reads TGTGCCAGTACCCCAAGTACGGGGCAGCCCCAGCATTTT. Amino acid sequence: CASTPSTGQPQHF. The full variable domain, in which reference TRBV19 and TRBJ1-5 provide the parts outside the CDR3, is DGGITQSPKYLFRKEGQNVTLSCEQNLNHDAMYWYRQDPGQGLRLIYYSQIVNDFQKGDIAEGYSVSREKKESFPLTVTSAQKNPTAFYLCASTPSTGQPQHFGDGTRLSIL.

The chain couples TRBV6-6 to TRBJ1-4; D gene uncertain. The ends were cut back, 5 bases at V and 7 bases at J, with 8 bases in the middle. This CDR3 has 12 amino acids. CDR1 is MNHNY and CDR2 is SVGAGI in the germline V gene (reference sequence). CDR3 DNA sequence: TGTGCCAGCAGTACCCCCGGTGAAAAACTGTTTTTT. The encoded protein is CASSTPGEKLFF.

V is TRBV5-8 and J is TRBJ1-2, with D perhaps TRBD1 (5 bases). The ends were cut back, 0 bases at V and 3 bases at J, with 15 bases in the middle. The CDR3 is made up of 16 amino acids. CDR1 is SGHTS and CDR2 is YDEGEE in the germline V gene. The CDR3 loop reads CASSLGSGAFDYGYTF. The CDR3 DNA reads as TGTGCCAGCAGCTTGGGCTCTGGGGCGTTCGACTATGGCTACACCTTC.

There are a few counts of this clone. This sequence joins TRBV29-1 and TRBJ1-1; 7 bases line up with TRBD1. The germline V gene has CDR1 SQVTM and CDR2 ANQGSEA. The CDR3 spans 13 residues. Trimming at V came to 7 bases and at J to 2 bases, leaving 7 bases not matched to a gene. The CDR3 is CSAFRDRNTEAFF. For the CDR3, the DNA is TGCAGCGCTTTCCGGGACAGAAACACTGAAGCTTTCTTT.

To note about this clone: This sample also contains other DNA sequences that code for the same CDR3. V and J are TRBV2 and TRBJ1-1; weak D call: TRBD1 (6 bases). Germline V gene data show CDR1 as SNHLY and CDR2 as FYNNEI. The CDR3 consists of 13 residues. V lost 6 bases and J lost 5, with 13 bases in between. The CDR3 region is CASRDSGGTEAFF. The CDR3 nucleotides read TGTGCCAGCAGGGACAGCGGCGGGACTGAAGCTTTCTTT.

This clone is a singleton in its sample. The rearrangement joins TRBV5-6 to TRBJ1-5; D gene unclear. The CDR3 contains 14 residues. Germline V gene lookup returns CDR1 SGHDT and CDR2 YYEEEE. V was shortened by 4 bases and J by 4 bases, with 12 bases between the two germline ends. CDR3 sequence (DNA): TGTGCCAGCAGCGATCGAGGCTTTAATCAGCCCCAGCATTTT. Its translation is CASSDRGFNQPQHF.

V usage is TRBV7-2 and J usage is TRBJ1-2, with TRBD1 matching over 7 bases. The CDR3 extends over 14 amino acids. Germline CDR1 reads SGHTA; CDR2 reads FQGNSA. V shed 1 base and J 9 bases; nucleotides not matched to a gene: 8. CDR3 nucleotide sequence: TGTGCCAGCAGCTTAGGACAGGGAGGTCCGAGCTACACCTTC. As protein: CASSLGQGGPSYTF. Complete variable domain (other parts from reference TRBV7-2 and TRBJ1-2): GAGVSQSPSNKVTEKGKDVELRCDPISGHTALYWYRQSLGQGLEFLIYFQGNSAPDKSGLPSDRFSAERTGGSVSTLTIQRTQQEDSAVYLCASSLGQGGPSYTFGSGTRLTVV.

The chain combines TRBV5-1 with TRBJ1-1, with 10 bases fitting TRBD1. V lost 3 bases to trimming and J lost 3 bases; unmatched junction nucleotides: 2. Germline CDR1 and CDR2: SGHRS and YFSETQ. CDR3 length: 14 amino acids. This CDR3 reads CASSSGQGDTEAFF. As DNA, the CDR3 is TGCGCCAGCAGCTCTGGACAGGGGGACACTGAAGCTTTCTTT.

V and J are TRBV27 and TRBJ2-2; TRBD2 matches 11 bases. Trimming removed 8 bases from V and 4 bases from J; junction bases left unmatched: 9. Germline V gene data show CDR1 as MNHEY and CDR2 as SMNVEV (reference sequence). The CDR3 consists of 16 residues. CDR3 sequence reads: CASANSGGESTGELFF. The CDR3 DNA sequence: TGTGCCAGCGCGAATAGCGGGGGGGAAAGCACCGGGGAGCTGTTTTTT.

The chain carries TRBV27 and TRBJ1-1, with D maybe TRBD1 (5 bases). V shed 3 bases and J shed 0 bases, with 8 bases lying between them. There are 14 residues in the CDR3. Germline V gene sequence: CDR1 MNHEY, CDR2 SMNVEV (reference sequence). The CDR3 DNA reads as TGTGCCAGCAGTTTGCTGGGGCTGAACACTGAAGCTTTCTTT. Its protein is CASSLLGLNTEAFF.

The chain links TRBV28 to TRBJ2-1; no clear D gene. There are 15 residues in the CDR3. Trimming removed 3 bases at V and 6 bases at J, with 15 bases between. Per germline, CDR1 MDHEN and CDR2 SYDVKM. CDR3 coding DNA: TGTGCCAGCAGTTTCAAACCTATCCCAAGCAATGAGCAGTTCTTC. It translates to CASSFKPIPSNEQFF.

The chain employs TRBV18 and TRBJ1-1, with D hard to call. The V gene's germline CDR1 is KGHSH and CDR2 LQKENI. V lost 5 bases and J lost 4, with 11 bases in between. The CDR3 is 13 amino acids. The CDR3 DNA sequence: TGTGCCAGCTCAGTCGGCCGGGTCACTGAAGCTTTCTTT. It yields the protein CASSVGRVTEAFF.

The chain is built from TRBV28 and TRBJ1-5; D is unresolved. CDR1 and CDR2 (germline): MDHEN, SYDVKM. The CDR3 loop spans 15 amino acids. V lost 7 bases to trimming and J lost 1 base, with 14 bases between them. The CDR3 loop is CASISVSGSNQPQHF. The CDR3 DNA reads TGTGCCAGCATATCGGTATCGGGGAGCAATCAGCCCCAGCATTTT.